A single sample is the source of the 10 T cell receptor beta chains below, sequenced in a study of blood T cells in healthy people across ages (dated by TCRdb to the mid-2010s). Library construction relied on 5' RACE. This sample was sequenced with an Illumina HiSeq 2500. The second PCR ran for about 7 to 11 cycles and used a J-beta primer mix along with a sample-barcoded 5' primer. Through fastp at Q25 and MiXCR, TCRdb rebuilt clones from the public reads, retaining in-frame beta chains. Each CDR3 protein appears once, grouped with its most common genes and DNA. Across this sample there are approximately 690,000 distinct CDR3 sequences, with around 43% seen only once. The ten largest clonotypes hold approximately 31% of the sample. The sequencing input was blood. The receptors were gathered from an elderly man in good health.

This clonotype has only a few counts. The chain carries TRBV28 and TRBJ2-7, with a tentative D call TRBD2 (5 bases). Germline CDR1 reads MDHEN; CDR2 reads SYDVKM. This CDR3 has 15 amino acids. Trimming pared 4 bases from V and 4 bases from J, leaving 17 bases between. CDR3 DNA: TGTGCCAGCAGTTCCGGTTCAGCGGTAGAATACGAGCAGTACTTC. Translation gives CASSSGSAVEYEQYF.

V is TRBV2 and J is TRBJ2-1; 12 bases match TRBD2. This CDR3 spans 17 amino acids. J lost 9 bases, V lost 2 bases, and 11 bases had no gene match. Germline V gene sequence: CDR1 SNHLY, CDR2 FYNNEI. The DNA of the CDR3 is TGTGCCAGCAGTGAATACCGACTAGCGGGAGCCCACACTGAGCAGTTCTTC. The encoded protein is CASSEYRLAGAHTEQFF.

This rearrangement joins TRBV20-1 to TRBJ1-5; maybe TRBD1 (5 bases). V was pared by 1 base and J by 6 bases, with 10 bases between. Germline lookup yields CDR1 DFQATT and CDR2 SNEGSKA (reference sequence). The CDR3 consists of 13 residues. The CDR3 DNA reads TGCAGTGCTAGAGTAGCAGGGAGTCAGCCCCAGCATTTT. Its translation: CSARVAGSQPQHF.

Turning to this clonotype: Its ends do not fully match the called genes, so a read error is possible. The chain is built from TRBV4-2 and TRBJ2-1, with D uncertain. Germline V gene data show CDR1 as LGHNA and CDR2 as YNFKEQ. The CDR3 is 16 amino acids. CDR3 DNA: TGTGCCAGCAGCCCAGATCCATCGAGCTCCCACAATGAGCAGTTCTTC. Residues: CASSPDPSSSHNEQFF.

The CDR3 is CASSVDGSGTGEQFF. CDR3 nucleotide sequence: TGTGCCAGCAGCGTAGACGGGAGCGGGACTGGTGAGCAGTTCTTC. The rearrangement joins TRBV9 to TRBJ2-1; 7 positions match TRBD2. The length of the CDR3 is 15 residues. Germline V lookup: CDR1 SGDLS, CDR2 YYNGEE. Trimming took 0 bases from V and 9 from J; bases not matched to a gene: 9.

The gene calls are TRBV6-5 and TRBJ2-5; D gene unclear. The CDR3 is made up of 15 amino acids. Trimming cost V 2 bases and J 5 bases, with 15 bases left between them. The germline gives CDR1 MNHEY, CDR2 SVGAGI. CDR3: CASSYPAGVRETQYF. CDR3 coding DNA: TGTGCCAGCAGTTACCCAGCAGGAGTTAGGGAGACCCAGTACTTC.

This chain uses TRBV7-9 with TRBJ1-1, with unresolved D. The CDR3 spans 13 residues. V lost 4 bases to trimming and J lost 8 bases, with 14 bases between them. The germline V gene has CDR1 SEHNR and CDR2 FQNEAQ (reference sequence). CDR3 sequence: CASSSLILGEAFF. The DNA for the CDR3 is TGTGCCAGCAGCTCCCTCATTTTGGGCGAAGCTTTCTTT.

A single count supports this clonotype. The chain joins TRBV28 to TRBJ1-5; 9 nucleotides line up with TRBD1. CDR3 length equals 16 residues. Germline V gives CDR1 MDHEN, CDR2 SYDVKM. J gave up 2 bases and V 1 base, and 3 bases lay outside the gene matches. DNA for the CDR3: TGTGCCAGCAGTTTATACGGGGACAGGGGCAATCAGCCCCAGCATTTT. It yields the protein CASSLYGDRGNQPQHF.

The chain employs TRBV18 and TRBJ2-5; 11 positions match TRBD2. V gave up 3 bases and J gave up 3 bases; unmatched junction bases: 6. CDR3 length: 16 residues. Germline-derived CDR1 and CDR2 are KGHSH and LQKENI. Here the CDR3 reads CASSPLAGGPEETQYF. The CDR3 region has the DNA TGTGCCAGCTCACCTTTAGCGGGAGGGCCCGAAGAGACCCAGTACTTC.

This clonotype was found a few times. V gene TRBV4-1 combines with J gene TRBJ2-7; TRBD2 agrees at 7 bases. The germline V gene has CDR1 MGHRA and CDR2 YSYEKL. The CDR3 extends over 16 amino acids. V shed 1 base, J shed 0 bases, and the junction held 6 bases outside the gene matches. The CDR3 DNA sequence: TGCGCCAGCAGCCAAGGCGCGGGAGAGCCCTCCTACGAGCAGTACTTC. Translating gives CASSQGAGEPSYEQYF.